This paragraph reports one TCR beta chain. Authors' processing steps: Reference gene primer amplification in the assay estimated nucleated cell counts. Method: immunoSEQ multiplex PCR; TCRdb's copy keeps in-frame clones and lacks some. That table furnishes V, J and clone size, whereas the DNA furnished D and trimming. This sample has about 270,000 clones, with 84% found just once. The data were taken from a study of blood T cell repertoires in COVID-19. In the study overall: Acute and convalescent COVID-19 specimens originated in the United States, Italy and Spain. PBMCs, B-cell-depleted T cells, or T cells were the source of the cDNA or gDNA that made up the material.

Germline CDR1 is KGHSH and CDR2 is LQKENI. V trimming: 3 bases; J trimming: 5 bases; junction bases outside the gene matches: 9. This CDR3 is 15 amino acids long. The sequenced sample was peripheral blood. The clonotype comes from a human donor in a cohort sampled during active COVID-19. The chain uses TRBV18 and TRBJ2-7, with 8 bases that match TRBD2. The CDR3 loop reads CASSPVQAGAHEQYF. The DNA of the CDR3 is TGTGCCAGCTCACCGGTTCAAGCGGGAGCTCACGAGCAGTACTTC.